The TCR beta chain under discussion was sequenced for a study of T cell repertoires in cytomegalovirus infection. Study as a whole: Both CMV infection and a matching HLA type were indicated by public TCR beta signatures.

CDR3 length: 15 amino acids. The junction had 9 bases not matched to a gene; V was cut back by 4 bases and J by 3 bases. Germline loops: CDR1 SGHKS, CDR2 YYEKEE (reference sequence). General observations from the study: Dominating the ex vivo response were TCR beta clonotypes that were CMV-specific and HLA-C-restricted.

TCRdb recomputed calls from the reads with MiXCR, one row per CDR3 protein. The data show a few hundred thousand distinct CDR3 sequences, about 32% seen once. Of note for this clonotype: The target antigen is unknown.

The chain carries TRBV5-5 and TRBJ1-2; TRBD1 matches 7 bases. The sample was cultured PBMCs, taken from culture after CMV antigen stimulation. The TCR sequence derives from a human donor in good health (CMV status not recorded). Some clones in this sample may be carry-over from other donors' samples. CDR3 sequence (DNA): TGTGCCAGCAGCCCTAATCAGGGGGAATACTATGGCTACACCTTC. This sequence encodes CASSPNQGEYYGYTF.